The 32 T cell receptor beta chains below were found in one sample sequenced in a study of follicular helper T cells after annual influenza vaccination. Time point denoted: 2015-2016 season, pre-vaccination. TCRdb's copy holds only in-frame clones and misses some; the assay was immunoSEQ multiplex PCR. This table has more than 8,500 clones, roughly four fifths appearing once. Sequenced here: CXCR5+ CD38- circulating T follicular helper cells from blood, sampled on the day of influenza vaccination. Subset specified: circulating Tfh, non-naive CD4+CXCR5+PD-1+ (ICOS+CD38+ or ICOS-CD38-). The receptors stem from an adult who received the influenza vaccine.

The chain has TRBV14 and TRBJ1-1; D unclear. The CDR3 totals 13 residues. Trimming cost V 4 bases and J 1 base, with 7 bases left between them. Germline lookup yields CDR1 SGHDN and CDR2 FVKESK. DNA for the CDR3: TGTGCCAGCAGCCTCCAGGCGAACACTGAAGCTTTCTTT. It codes for CASSLQANTEAFF.

V gene TRBV6-4 combines with J gene TRBJ2-3; D not resolved. This CDR3 contains 11 residues. V was cut by 6 bases and J by 0 bases, with 1 base left in between. The V gene's germline CDR1 is MRHNA and CDR2 SNTAGT. The CDR3 nucleotides read TGTGCCAGCAGGAGCACAGATACGCAGTATTTT. Translating gives CASRSTDTQYF.

The chain employs TRBV6-6 and TRBJ2-1; D may correspond to TRBD1 or TRBD2 (5 bases each). The CDR3 loop spans 14 amino acids. V dropped 2 bases and J dropped 3 bases, with 8 bases sitting between them. Germline V gives CDR1 MNHNY, CDR2 SVGAGI (reference sequence). The CDR3 is CASSYGGDYNEQFF. The CDR3 DNA reads as TGTGCCAGCAGTTACGGGGGAGACTACAATGAGCAGTTCTTC.

The chain recombines TRBV15 with TRBJ1-1, with TRBD1 as a possible D gene (6 bases). V was shortened by 4 bases and J by 3 bases, with 9 bases between the two germline ends. Looked up from germline, CDR1 is LNHNV and CDR2 is YYDKDF (reference sequence). This CDR3 has 13 residues. The CDR3 DNA is TGTGCCACCAGCATAAGGGGGGACACTGAAGCTTTCTTT. The encoded protein is CATSIRGDTEAFF.

This chain joins TRBV21-1 and TRBJ2-1; TRBD2 was called by the table and not checked on the DNA. TRBV21-1 is shown as a pseudogene. This CDR3 is 11 amino acids long. The CDR3 sequence: CAPAGREEQFF. Here the CDR3 DNA reads TGTGCACCCGCTGGGAGGGAAGAGCAGTTCTTC.

This chain connects TRBV2 to TRBJ1-2, with TRBD1 identical over 7 bases. V shed 8 bases and J 2 bases; nucleotides not matched to a gene: 2. CDR1 and CDR2 (germline): SNHLY, FYNNEI. This CDR3 is built from 12 residues. CDR3 region: CASSGQNYGYTF. CDR3 sequence (DNA): TGTGCCAGCTCGGGACAGAACTATGGCTACACCTTC.

The chain combines TRBV30 with TRBJ1-1; D possibly corresponds to TRBD1 (5 bases). The V end lost 2 bases, the J end lost 10 bases, and 11 bases lay between the germline ends. The germline gives CDR1 GTSNPN, CDR2 SVGIG (reference sequence). CDR3 length: 11 amino acids. CDR3 DNA: TGTGCCTGGAGTCCTGGGGGACCAGCTTTCTTT. Its translation: CAWSPGGPAFF.

This clone is a singleton in its sample. The chain joins TRBV28 to TRBJ2-3; D is unresolved. Germline V gene data show CDR1 as MDHEN and CDR2 as SYDVKM. The CDR3 is made up of 13 amino acids. The V gene lost 5 bases and the J gene lost 2 bases, with 8 bases spanning the gap. CDR3 bases: TGTGCCAGCAGTGGGTCCCCCACAGATACGCAGTATTTT. Translated, it gives CASSGSPTDTQYF.

By share, this clone counts as large. The chain recombines TRBV7-8 with TRBJ1-1, with D perhaps TRBD1 (6 bases). Between the trimmed V and J ends, which lost 1 base and 5 bases, there was a span of 8 bases. CDR1 and CDR2 (germline): SGHVS, FQNEAQ. This CDR3 is built from 13 residues. This CDR3 is CASSLEGGTEAFF. The CDR3 bases are TGTGCCAGCAGCTTAGAAGGGGGGACTGAAGCTTTCTTT.

V gene TRBV2 combines with J gene TRBJ2-7, with D maybe TRBD1 (5 bases). V was clipped by 7 bases and J by 1 base, with 17 bases between them. The CDR3 extends over 15 amino acids. CDR1 is SNHLY and CDR2 is FYNNEI in the germline V gene. The CDR3 protein is CASIMGLDTSYEQYF. The CDR3 DNA sequence: TGTGCCAGCATCATGGGATTGGACACTTCCTACGAGCAGTACTTC.

V and J are TRBV5-1 and TRBJ1-2; 8 nucleotides align to TRBD1. CDR1 is SGHRS, CDR2 YFSETQ, per germline. The CDR3 is 14 residues long. V lost 0 bases to trimming and J lost 6 bases; unmatched junction nucleotides: 4. The CDR3 protein is CASSLGPGGDGYTF. CDR3 DNA sequence: TGCGCCAGCAGCTTGGGGCCAGGGGGCGATGGCTACACCTTC.

This chain uses TRBV5-1 with TRBJ1-3; 9 nucleotides agree with TRBD1. CDR3 length: 16 amino acids. Germline V lookup: CDR1 SGHRS, CDR2 YFSETQ. V dropped 4 bases and J dropped 4; count of bases not matched to a gene: 9. CDR3 residues: CASSPGQGSNGNTIYF. CDR3 sequence (DNA): TGCGCCAGCAGCCCCGGACAGGGGTCGAACGGAAACACCATATATTTT.

The genes are TRBV30 and TRBJ2-7, with 8 bases matching TRBD1. The germline V gene encodes CDR1 GTSNPN and CDR2 SVGIG (reference sequence). J was trimmed by 6 bases and V by 3 bases; bases with no gene match: 7. The length of the CDR3 is 13 residues. CDR3 residues: CAWSEGTGSEQYF. CDR3 DNA sequence: TGTGCCTGGAGCGAAGGGACAGGTAGCGAGCAGTACTTC.

The gene calls are TRBV5-1 and TRBJ2-5; TRBD2 matches at 7 bases. Trimming at V came to 3 bases and at J to 3 bases, leaving 5 bases not matched to a gene. The length of the CDR3 is 14 residues. Looked up from germline, CDR1 is SGHRS and CDR2 is YFSETQ. CDR3 DNA: TGCGCCAGCAGCTCGGGACTACCAGAAGAGACCCAGTACTTC. This sequence encodes CASSSGLPEETQYF. The full variable domain, its missing parts supplied by reference TRBV5-1 and TRBJ2-5, is KAGVTQTPRYLIKTRGQQVTLSCSPISGHRSVSWYQQTPGQGLQFLFEYFSETQRNKGNFPGRFSGRQFSNSRSEMNVSTLELGDSALYLCASSSGLPEETQYFGPGTRLLVL.

This clone occurred a few times. The chain recombines TRBV7-3 with TRBJ2-1, with D maybe TRBD2 (6 bases). The V and J ends lost 4 bases and 9 bases respectively, with 16 bases between them. The CDR3 extends over 14 amino acids. From germline, CDR1 is SGHTA and CDR2 FQGTGA. The CDR3 DNA reads as TGTGCCAGCAGCTCCAGTCCTAGCGCGGCTGAGCAGTTCTTC. This gives the protein CASSSSPSAAEQFF.

The rearrangement joins TRBV7-2 to TRBJ1-1; 8 nucleotides agree with TRBD1. J lost 8 bases, V lost 5 bases, and 10 bases had no gene match. The CDR3 length is 14 residues. Germline V lookup: CDR1 SGHTA, CDR2 FQGNSA. CDR3 in amino acids: CASSTRTGRVEAFF. CDR3 DNA sequence: TGTGCCAGCAGCACTCGGACAGGGAGGGTAGAAGCTTTCTTT.

V and J are TRBV19 and TRBJ2-4; 11 bases match TRBD1. V was pared by 7 bases and J by 1 base, with 9 bases of the junction left unmatched. Germline V gives CDR1 LNHDA, CDR2 SQIVND (reference sequence). This CDR3 spans 17 amino acids. CDR3 in DNA: TGTGCCAGTACGCAAGACGGACAGGGGGCGGCCAAAAACATTCAGTACTTC. This sequence encodes CASTQDGQGAAKNIQYF.

The CDR3 spells CASSPRKGRGGRRETQYF. Here the CDR3 DNA reads TGTGCCAGCAGTCCCCGAAAAGGTCGGGGGGGAAGGAGAGAGACCCAGTACTTC. This sequence joins TRBV28 and TRBJ2-5; 8 bases match TRBD2. The CDR3 consists of 18 residues. Germline V gene data show CDR1 as MDHEN and CDR2 as SYDVKM. With 5 bases clipped from V and 4 bases from J, the junction kept 18 bases outside the gene matches.

The chain couples TRBV5-1 to TRBJ1-1; 8 bases are shared with TRBD1. Germline V CDR1 and CDR2: SGHRS, YFSETQ. Trimming took 3 bases from V and 4 from J; bases not matched to a gene: 5. The CDR3 runs to 14 residues. The CDR3: CASSSRGPFTEAFF. CDR3 sequence (DNA): TGCGCCAGCAGCTCCAGGGGGCCCTTCACTGAAGCTTTCTTT.

The chain combines TRBV7-9 with TRBJ1-2; 7 bases fit TRBD1. V dropped 1 base and J dropped 7; count of bases not matched to a gene: 6. Per the germline V gene, CDR1 is SEHNR and CDR2 is FQNEAQ (reference sequence). There are 14 residues in the CDR3. CDR3 coding DNA: TGTGCCAGCAGCTTAGGGACAGGCATCTCTGGCTACACCTTC. Encoded protein: CASSLGTGISGYTF.

In this sample, this clone turned up once. V gene TRBV5-1 combines with J gene TRBJ2-3, with D perhaps assigned TRBD1 or TRBD2 (6 bases each). The germline V gene encodes CDR1 SGHRS and CDR2 YFSETQ. V was clipped by 0 bases and J by 6 bases, with 14 bases between them. This CDR3 has 15 residues. The CDR3 region has the DNA TGCGCCAGCAGCTTGGAGGGGGGTTCAGGGGATACGCAGTATTTT. Its translation: CASSLEGGSGDTQYF.

For the CDR3, the DNA is TGCGCCAGCAGCTCCGGGGGTAGCACCGGGGAGCTGTTTTTT. Translated: CASSSGGSTGELFF. The V and J genes are TRBV5-1 and TRBJ2-2; D is possibly TRBD2 (6 bases). This CDR3 has 14 residues. Germline CDR1 SGHRS, CDR2 YFSETQ. Trimming removed 3 bases at V and 4 bases at J, with 10 bases between.

This chain uses TRBV4-2 with TRBJ2-1, with 11 positions matching TRBD2. Germline V CDR1 and CDR2: LGHNA, YNFKEQ. V lost 2 bases and J lost 3; bases outside the gene matches: 0. CDR3 length: 15 residues. The CDR3 DNA reads TGTGCCAGCAGCCAACTAGCGGGGGGCTACAATGAGCAGTTCTTC. Its protein is CASSQLAGGYNEQFF.

This clone appeared once. V gene TRBV5-8 combines with J gene TRBJ2-5; no reliable D call. Germline CDR1 reads SGHTS; CDR2 reads YDEGEE. This CDR3 has 15 residues. Trimming cost V 4 bases and J 0 bases, with 13 bases left between them. The CDR3 sequence: CASSVGDPNQETQYF. Written as DNA, the CDR3 is TGTGCCAGCAGCGTTGGTGACCCTAACCAAGAGACCCAGTACTTC. Full variable domain (outside the CDR3, taken from reference TRBV5-8 and TRBJ2-5): EAGVTQSPTHLIKTRGQQATLRCSPISGHTSVYWYQQALGLGLQFLLWYDEGEERNRGNFPPRFSGRQFPNYSSELNVNALELEDSALYLCASSVGDPNQETQYFGPGTRLLVL.

This clone was recorded once. This chain joins TRBV4-2 and TRBJ1-2, with D hard to call. The germline V gene encodes CDR1 LGHNA and CDR2 YNFKEQ. V shed 2 bases and J shed 1 base, with 14 bases lying between them. CDR3 length equals 16 residues. This CDR3 is CASSQIGVQDNYGYTF. The CDR3 nucleotides are TGTGCCAGCAGCCAAATTGGGGTGCAGGATAACTATGGCTACACCTTC.

The chain has TRBV5-1 and TRBJ2-3, with a weak D call TRBD2 (6 bases). From germline, CDR1 is SGHRS and CDR2 YFSETQ. V dropped 3 bases and J dropped 2 bases, with 13 bases sitting between them. The CDR3 is 15 amino acids. The chain's CDR3 is CASSSLTSPTDTQYF. The CDR3 DNA follows: TGCGCCAGCAGCTCCCTCACTAGCCCCACAGATACGCAGTATTTT.

V usage is TRBV7-9 and J usage is TRBJ1-1, with TRBD1 matching over 7 bases. CDR3 size: 15 residues. The J segment lost 1 base and the V segment lost 5 bases, leaving 7 bases of the junction unmatched. The germline V gene encodes CDR1 SEHNR and CDR2 FQNEAQ (reference sequence). The chain's CDR3 is CASSTRQGGNTEAFF. In nucleotides, the CDR3 is TGTGCCAGCAGCACCCGACAGGGTGGGAACACTGAAGCTTTCTTT.

The gene calls are TRBV7-6 and TRBJ2-3; D may be TRBD1 (5 bases). V was clipped by 5 bases and J by 5 bases, with 11 bases between them. Per the germline V gene, CDR1 is SGHVS and CDR2 is FNYEAQ. The CDR3 has 13 amino acids. The DNA of the CDR3 is TGTGCCAGCAGCCTAGACAGAGGAGATACGCAGTATTTT. This sequence encodes CASSLDRGDTQYF.

On this clone itself: Its ends do not fully match the called genes, so a read error is possible. The genes are TRBV15 and TRBJ1-2, with 7 bases aligning to TRBD1. The CDR3 extends over 15 amino acids. The germline V gene has CDR1 LNHNV and CDR2 YYDKDF (reference sequence). In nucleotides, the CDR3 is TGTGCCACCAGGAGAGACAGGGAGACTTCCTATGGCTACACCTTC. Protein sequence: CATRRDRETSYGYTF.

The chain links TRBV27 to TRBJ1-2; D unclear. Trimming removed 9 bases at V and 2 bases at J, with 10 bases between. The CDR3 extends over 12 amino acids. The V gene's germline CDR1 is MNHEY and CDR2 SMNVEV (reference sequence). The CDR3 loop is CASTRQNYGYTF. Written as DNA, the CDR3 is TGTGCCAGTACAAGGCAGAACTATGGCTACACCTTC.

The chain joins TRBV5-1 to TRBJ2-7; 9 bases are a match to TRBD1. Trimming removed 2 bases from V and 6 bases from J; junction bases left unmatched: 3. This CDR3 has 13 amino acids. Germline lookup yields CDR1 SGHRS and CDR2 YFSETQ. DNA of the CDR3: TGCGCCAGCAGCTTACAGGGGGCTCCCGAGCAGTACTTC. Amino acid sequence: CASSLQGAPEQYF.

The genes are TRBV29-1 and TRBJ2-7, with D tentatively TRBD1 (6 bases). This CDR3 has 13 amino acids. V was trimmed by 7 bases and J by 6 bases, leaving 19 bases between them. Per the germline V gene, CDR1 is SQVTM and CDR2 is ANQGSEA. CDR3 sequence: CSGLSGLGAEQYF. CDR3 bases: TGCAGCGGCCTCAGCGGCTTGGGGGCCGAGCAGTACTTC.